What follows are 3 T cell receptor beta chains derived from one specimen sequenced in a study of graft-versus-host responses after intestinal transplantation (dated by TCRdb to the early 2020s). The time point label, read with the paper, signifies: cells obtained before transplantation from donor or recipient. These TCRs are of unknown antigen specificity. The protocol used for the library was the immunoSEQ multiplex PCR assay. TCRdb took over this immuneACCESS table, retaining in-frame rearrangements with V and J assigned. Such tables are incomplete; in checked studies, under half of the missing clones stem from an unresolved V gene, and the remainder is unexplained. In all, the sample holds 70,000 to 100,000 clones, and around 90% of those were seen once. Approximately 0.35% of the sample lies in the top ten. Sequencing was performed on unstimulated CD4+ T cells sorted from spleen or lymph node cells, taken before intestinal transplant. The origin of the receptors is a human donor who received an intestinal transplant.

This rearrangement joins TRBV28 to TRBJ2-7, with 7 bases matching TRBD1. The V and J ends lost 7 bases and 2 bases, in that order; junction bases with no gene match: 5. There are 13 residues in the CDR3. Germline CDR1 is MDHEN and CDR2 is SYDVKM. In DNA, the CDR3 is TGTGCCAGCAAAGCGACAGGGACCTACGAGCAGTACTTC. Translating gives CASKATGTYEQYF. The entire variable domain, with the rest obtained from reference TRBV28 and TRBJ2-7, is as follows: DVKVTQSSRYLVKRTGEKVFLECVQDMDHENMFWYRQDPGLGLRLIYFSYDVKMKEKGDIPEGYSVSREKKERFSLILESASTNQTSMYLCASKATGTYEQYFGPGTRLTVT.

V is TRBV2 and J is TRBJ2-2, with 7 bases fitting TRBD2. Germline V gives CDR1 SNHLY, CDR2 FYNNEI. The trim removed 6 bases at V and 6 bases at J, leaving 4 bases unmatched. There are 13 residues in the CDR3. CDR3 amino acids: CASRGLPPGELFF. In nucleotides, the CDR3 is TGTGCCAGCAGGGGACTACCACCCGGGGAGCTGTTTTTT.

This clone was observed a few times. The rearrangement uses TRBV19 and TRBJ2-3; 9 nucleotides match TRBD2. With 6 bases clipped from V and 6 bases from J, the junction kept 7 bases outside the gene matches. Per the germline V gene, CDR1 is LNHDA and CDR2 is SQIVND (reference sequence). The CDR3 spans 14 residues. As DNA, the CDR3 is TGTGCCAGTAGAAGGGGACTAGCTGATGATACGCAGTATTTT. Encoded protein: CASRRGLADDTQYF.